What follows are 5 T cell receptor beta chains derived from one specimen sequenced in a study of cytomegalovirus exposure and HLA in healthy donors (dated by TCRdb to between 2016 and 2019). Library preparation was by the immunoSEQ multiplex PCR assay. For the multiplex PCR, a mixture combining 60 forward primers for TCR Vbeta segments and 13 reverse primers for TCR Jbeta segments was used. In its TCRdb copy, this immuneACCESS table keeps in-frame sequences only and misses some clones. Where compared with another copy, unresolved V genes explain less than half of these, and the others have no known cause. The sample table holds 150,000 to 200,000 clones, of which around 80% were seen once. Together, the top ten hold around 2.4% of the sample. Material for sequencing was PBMCs. All receptors come from a female donor in good health and CMV-seronegative.

This clone turned up a few times. The chain combines TRBV6-6 with TRBJ2-1, with unresolved D. The V gene's germline CDR1 is MNHNY and CDR2 SVGAGI (reference sequence). Trimming took 2 bases from V and 6 from J, leaving 8 bases between them. The CDR3 runs to 13 residues. This CDR3 reads CASSYVVGNEQFF. DNA of the CDR3: TGTGCCAGCAGTTACGTAGTCGGCAATGAGCAGTTCTTC.

The chain recombines TRBV7-6 with TRBJ1-1; D might be TRBD1 (6 bases). CDR1 and CDR2 from the germline V gene are SGHVS and FNYEAQ. The CDR3 consists of 19 residues. Trimming took 0 bases from V and 1 from J, leaving 21 bases between them. The CDR3: CASSLAQGFLAGENTEAFF. CDR3 bases: TGTGCCAGCAGCTTAGCGCAAGGATTCCTGGCAGGGGAGAACACTGAAGCTTTCTTT. The full variable domain, rest sourced from reference TRBV7-6 and TRBJ1-1, is GAGVSQSPRYKVTKRGQDVALRCDPISGHVSLYWYRQALGQGPEFLTYFNYEAQQDKSGLPNDRFSAERPEGSISTLTIQRTEQRDSAMYRCASSLAQGFLAGENTEAFFGQGTRLTVV.

The V and J genes are TRBV5-1 and TRBJ2-1; D is possibly TRBD1 (6 bases). Germline CDR1 is SGHRS and CDR2 is YFSETQ. V was cut by 4 bases and J by 5 bases, with 16 bases left in between. The CDR3 length is 15 residues. This chain's CDR3 is CASSVALGAHNEQFF. In nucleotides, the CDR3 is TGCGCCAGCAGCGTAGCCCTGGGGGCCCACAATGAGCAGTTCTTC.

The DNA for the CDR3 is TGTGCCAGCAGTTTTCAGGGACAGGGATGGAATGGCTACACCTTC. Translation: CASSFQGQGWNGYTF. This rearrangement joins TRBV28 to TRBJ1-2; the match to TRBD1 covers 9 bases. Germline values: CDR1 MDHEN, CDR2 SYDVKM. CDR3 length equals 15 residues. V shed 3 bases, J shed 6 bases, and the junction held 8 bases outside the gene matches.

The V call is TRBV5-1, the J call TRBJ1-5; possibly TRBD1 for D (6 bases). The CDR3 runs 18 residues. Trimming removed 0 bases at V and 2 bases at J, with 18 bases between. Germline assignment: CDR1 SGHRS and CDR2 YFSETQ. In nucleotides, the CDR3 is TGCGCCAGCAGCTTGGCCAACAACCCGGGACACCGCAATCAGCCCCAGCATTTT. Its protein is CASSLANNPGHRNQPQHF.